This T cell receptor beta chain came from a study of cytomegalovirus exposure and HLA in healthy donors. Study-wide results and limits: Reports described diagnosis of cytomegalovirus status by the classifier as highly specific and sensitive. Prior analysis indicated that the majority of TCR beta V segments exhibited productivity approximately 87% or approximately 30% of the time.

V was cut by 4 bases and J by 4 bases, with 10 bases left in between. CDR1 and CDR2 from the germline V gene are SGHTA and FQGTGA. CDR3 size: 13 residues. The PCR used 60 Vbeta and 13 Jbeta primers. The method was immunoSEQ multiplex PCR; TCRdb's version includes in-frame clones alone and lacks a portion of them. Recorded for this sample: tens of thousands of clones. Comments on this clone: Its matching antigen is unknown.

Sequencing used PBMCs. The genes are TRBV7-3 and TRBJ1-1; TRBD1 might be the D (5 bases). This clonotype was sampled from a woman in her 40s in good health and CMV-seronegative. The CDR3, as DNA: TGTGCCAGCAGCTACAGGCCGGGCACTGAAGCTTTCTTT. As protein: CASSYRPGTEAFF.